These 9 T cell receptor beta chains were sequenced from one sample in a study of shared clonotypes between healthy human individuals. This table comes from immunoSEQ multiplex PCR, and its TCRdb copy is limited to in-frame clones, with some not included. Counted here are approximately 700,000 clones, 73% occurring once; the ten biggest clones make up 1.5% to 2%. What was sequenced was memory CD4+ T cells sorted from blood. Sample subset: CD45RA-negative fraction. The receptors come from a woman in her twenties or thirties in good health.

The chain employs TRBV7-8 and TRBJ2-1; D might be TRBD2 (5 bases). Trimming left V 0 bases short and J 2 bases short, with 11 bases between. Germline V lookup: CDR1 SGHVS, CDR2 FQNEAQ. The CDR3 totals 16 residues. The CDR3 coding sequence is TGTGCCAGCAGCTTAGCGAGGGTCCCCGCCTACAATGAGCAGTTCTTC. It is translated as CASSLARVPAYNEQFF.

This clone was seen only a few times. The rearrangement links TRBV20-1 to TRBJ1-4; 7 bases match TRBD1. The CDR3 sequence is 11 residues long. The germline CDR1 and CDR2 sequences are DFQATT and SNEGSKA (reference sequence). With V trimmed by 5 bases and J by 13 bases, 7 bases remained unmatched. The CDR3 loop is CSASRQGGLFF. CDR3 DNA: TGCAGTGCTTCGAGACAGGGAGGACTGTTTTTT.

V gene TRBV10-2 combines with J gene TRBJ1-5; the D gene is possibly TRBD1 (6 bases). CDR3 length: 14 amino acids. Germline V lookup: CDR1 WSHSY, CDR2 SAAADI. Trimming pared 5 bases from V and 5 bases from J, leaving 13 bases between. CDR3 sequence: CASSSETGYQPQHF. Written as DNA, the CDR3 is TGCGCCAGCAGTTCGGAAACAGGGTATCAGCCCCAGCATTTT.

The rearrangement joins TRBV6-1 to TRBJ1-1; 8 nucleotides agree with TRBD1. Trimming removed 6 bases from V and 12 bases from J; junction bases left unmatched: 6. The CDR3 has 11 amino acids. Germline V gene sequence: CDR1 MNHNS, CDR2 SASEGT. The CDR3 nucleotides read TGTGCCAGCAGGGAGGGACAGGCAACTTTCTTT. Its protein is CASREGQATFF.

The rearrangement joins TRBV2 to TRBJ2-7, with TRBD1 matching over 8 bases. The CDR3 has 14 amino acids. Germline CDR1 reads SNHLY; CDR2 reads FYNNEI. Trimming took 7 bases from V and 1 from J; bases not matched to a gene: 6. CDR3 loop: CASNEDRESYEQYF. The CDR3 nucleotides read TGTGCCAGCAACGAGGACAGGGAATCCTACGAGCAGTACTTC.

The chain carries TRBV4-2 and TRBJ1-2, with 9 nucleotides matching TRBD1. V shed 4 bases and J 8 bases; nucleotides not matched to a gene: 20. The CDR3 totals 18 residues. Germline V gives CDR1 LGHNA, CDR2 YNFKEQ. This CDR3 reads CASSPTPGQGRAKEGYTF. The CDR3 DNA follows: TGTGCCAGCAGCCCCACACCGGGACAGGGACGGGCCAAAGAGGGCTACACCTTC.

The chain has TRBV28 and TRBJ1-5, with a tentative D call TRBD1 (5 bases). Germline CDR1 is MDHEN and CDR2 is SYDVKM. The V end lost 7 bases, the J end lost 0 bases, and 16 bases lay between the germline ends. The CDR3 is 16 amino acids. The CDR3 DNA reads TGTGCCAGCATCCTTGGAGGGACTTTTAGCAATCAGCCCCAGCATTTT. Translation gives CASILGGTFSNQPQHF.

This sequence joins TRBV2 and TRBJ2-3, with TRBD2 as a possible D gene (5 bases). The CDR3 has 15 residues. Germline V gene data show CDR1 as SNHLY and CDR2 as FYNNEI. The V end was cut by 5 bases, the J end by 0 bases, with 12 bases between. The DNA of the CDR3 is TGTGCCAGCAGTATTAGGACTCCTAGCACAGATACGCAGTATTTT. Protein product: CASSIRTPSTDTQYF.

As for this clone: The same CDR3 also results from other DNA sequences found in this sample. CDR3 loop: CASSLGVYEQYF. Here the CDR3 DNA reads TGTGCCAGCAGTCTGGGGGTTTACGAGCAGTACTTC. V is TRBV28 and J is TRBJ2-7; possibly TRBD1 or TRBD2 for D (5 bases each). The CDR3 is 12 amino acids. Germline loops: CDR1 MDHEN, CDR2 SYDVKM. Trimming left V 5 bases short and J 4 bases short, with 9 bases between.